A single sample is the source of the 5 T cell receptor beta chains below, sequenced in a study of blood T cell repertoires in COVID-19. Only in-frame clones appear in the TCRdb table, and some are missing; sequencing was by immunoSEQ multiplex PCR. The sample lists some 380,000 clones; 85% to 90% were seen once. Material: peripheral blood. Receptors originate from a man aged 18 to 30 with active or convalescent COVID-19.

As DNA, the CDR3 is TGTGCCAGCAGTTACTCGGGACAAAATAATTCACCCCTCCACTTT. Residues: CASSYSGQNNSPLHF. This chain links TRBV6-2 or TRBV6-3 with TRBJ1-6; D possibly corresponds to TRBD1 (6 bases). CDR1 and CDR2 from the germline V gene are MNHEY and SVGEGT. The CDR3 covers 15 residues. V was cut by 0 bases and J by 5 bases, with 8 bases left in between.

The CDR3 nucleotides read TGTGCCAGCACCGCCGGGACAGGGCATCAGCCCCAGCATTTT. It yields the protein CASTAGTGHQPQHF. V and J are TRBV27 and TRBJ1-5, with 9 bases identical to TRBD1. The trim removed 7 bases at V and 5 bases at J, leaving 6 bases unmatched. The CDR3 totals 14 residues. Germline-derived CDR1 and CDR2 are MNHEY and SMNVEV (reference sequence).

The rearrangement uses TRBV4-2 and TRBJ1-2, with 8 bases fitting TRBD1. In germline, CDR1 is LGHNA, CDR2 YNFKEQ. The CDR3 length is 16 residues. Trimming cost V 3 bases and J 3 bases; bases outside gene matches: 9. The CDR3 region is CASSQPGQGLYYGYTF. The CDR3 DNA reads as TGTGCCAGCAGCCAGCCCGGACAGGGTCTCTACTATGGCTACACCTTC.

The rearrangement joins TRBV18 to TRBJ1-2; D possibly corresponds to TRBD1 (5 bases). Germline V gene data show CDR1 as KGHSH and CDR2 as LQKENI. The ends were cut back, 2 bases at V and 8 bases at J, with 18 bases in the middle. The CDR3 is made up of 15 amino acids. The CDR3 sequence is CASSPSPGLGKGYTF. Here the CDR3 DNA reads TGTGCCAGCTCACCATCTCCGGGACTGGGGAAGGGCTACACCTTC.

As for this clone: The sample contains more than one DNA sequence encoding this CDR3. The rearrangement uses TRBV7-2 and TRBJ1-4, with 8 nucleotides matching TRBD1. Germline V gene data show CDR1 as SGHTA and CDR2 as FQGNSA. V lost 5 bases and J lost 7; bases outside the gene matches: 6. The CDR3 loop spans 14 amino acids. CDR3 loop: CASSQDRGSEKLFF. The CDR3 DNA is TGTGCCAGCAGCCAAGACAGGGGTAGTGAAAAACTGTTTTTT.